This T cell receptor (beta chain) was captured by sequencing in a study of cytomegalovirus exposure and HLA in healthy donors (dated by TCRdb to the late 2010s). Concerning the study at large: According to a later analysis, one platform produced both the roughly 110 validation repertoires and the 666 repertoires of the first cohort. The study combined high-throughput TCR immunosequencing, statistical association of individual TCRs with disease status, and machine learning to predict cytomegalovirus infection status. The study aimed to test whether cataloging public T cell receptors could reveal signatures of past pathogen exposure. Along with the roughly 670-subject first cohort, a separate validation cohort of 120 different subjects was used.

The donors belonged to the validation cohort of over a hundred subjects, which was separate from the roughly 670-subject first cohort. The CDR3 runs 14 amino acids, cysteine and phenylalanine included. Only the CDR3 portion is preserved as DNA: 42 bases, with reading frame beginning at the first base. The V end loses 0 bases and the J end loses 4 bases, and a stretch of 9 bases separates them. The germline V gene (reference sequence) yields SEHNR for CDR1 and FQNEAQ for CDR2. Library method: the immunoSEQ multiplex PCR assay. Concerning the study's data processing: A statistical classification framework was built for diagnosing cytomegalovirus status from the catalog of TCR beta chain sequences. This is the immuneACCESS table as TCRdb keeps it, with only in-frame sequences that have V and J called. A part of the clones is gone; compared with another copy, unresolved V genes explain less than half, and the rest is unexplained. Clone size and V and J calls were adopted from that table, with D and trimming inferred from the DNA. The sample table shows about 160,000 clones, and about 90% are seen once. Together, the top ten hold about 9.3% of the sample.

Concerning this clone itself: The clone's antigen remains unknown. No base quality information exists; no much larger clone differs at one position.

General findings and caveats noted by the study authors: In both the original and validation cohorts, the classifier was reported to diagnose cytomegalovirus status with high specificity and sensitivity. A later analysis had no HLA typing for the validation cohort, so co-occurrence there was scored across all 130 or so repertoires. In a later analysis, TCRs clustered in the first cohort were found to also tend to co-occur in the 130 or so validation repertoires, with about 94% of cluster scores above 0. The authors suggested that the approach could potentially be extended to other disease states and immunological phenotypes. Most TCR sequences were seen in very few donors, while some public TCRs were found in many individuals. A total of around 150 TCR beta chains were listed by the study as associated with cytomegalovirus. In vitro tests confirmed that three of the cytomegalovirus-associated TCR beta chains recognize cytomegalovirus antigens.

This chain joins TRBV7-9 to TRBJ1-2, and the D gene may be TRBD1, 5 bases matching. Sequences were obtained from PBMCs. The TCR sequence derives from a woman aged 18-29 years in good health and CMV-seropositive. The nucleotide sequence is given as TGTGCCAGCAGCTTAGCTAGGGGATCCTATGGCTACACCTTC. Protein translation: CASSLARGSYGYTF.